This T cell receptor beta chain was identified during a study of blood T cell repertoires in COVID-19. Study at large: T cells, B-cell-depleted T cells, or PBMCs supplied cDNA or gDNA.

In the source study's methods: Researchers report that nucleated cell counts were estimated from reference gene primer amplification. The protocol was immunoSEQ multiplex PCR, while the TCRdb copy is restricted to in-frame clones and leaves out a portion. That table supplies the V and J calls and clone size; D and trimming were determined from the DNA. The table shows 21,000 or so clones, with more than 70% occurring only once. The CDR3 totals 13 residues. The V end lost 3 bases, the J end lost 2 bases, and 7 bases lay between the germline ends. The rearrangement joins TRBV12-3 or TRBV12-4 to TRBJ1-2; no clear D gene. Sequences were obtained from peripheral blood. The clonotype was recovered from a human donor in a cohort sampled during active COVID-19. The donor label of this sample is uncertain. As DNA, the CDR3 is TGTGCCAGCAGTTTTCGGCGGAACTATGGCTACACCTTC. Translation gives CASSFRRNYGYTF.